The 13 T cell receptor beta chains listed next were all sequenced from one sample in a study of beta chain features in type 1 diabetes. Isolated RNA was reverse transcribed in full, so expressed TCRB transcripts were sequenced. Produced via immunoSEQ multiplex PCR; TCRdb's table is partial and in-frame only. The table includes hundreds of thousands of clones, around 15% detected once. Whole-study results and caveats: When Type 1 diabetes patients were examined, their TCRB CDR3s proved moderately but significantly shorter in all four CD4+ subsets.

These TCRs are of unknown antigen specificity. The sequenced material came from naive CD4+ T cells from blood. These receptors originate from a man younger than 35 with type 1 diabetes.

This clone was seen a few times. V is TRBV7-2 and J is TRBJ2-2, with a weak D call TRBD1 (6 bases). Trimming took 5 bases from V and 6 from J, leaving 13 bases between them. The V gene's germline CDR1 is SGHTA and CDR2 FQGNSA. This CDR3 has 14 amino acids. CDR3 residues: CASSRTQGSGELFF. Written as DNA, the CDR3 is TGTGCCAGCAGCCGGACACAGGGTTCCGGGGAGCTGTTTTTT.

A few counts support this clone. J is TRBJ2-1 and V is TRBV10-3; 13 nucleotides agree with TRBD2. CDR3 length: 17 amino acids. CDR1 is ENHRY and CDR2 is SYGVKD in the germline V gene. J lost 2 bases, V lost 2 bases, and 3 bases had no gene match. CDR3 region: CAISEGLAGVTYNEQFF. The DNA for the CDR3 is TGTGCCATCAGTGAGGGACTAGCGGGAGTTACCTACAATGAGCAGTTCTTC.

V gene TRBV6-6 combines with J gene TRBJ1-2; TRBD1 agrees at 7 bases. V lost 4 bases, J lost 0 bases, and 2 bases stayed unmatched. The CDR3 has 14 residues. The germline V gene has CDR1 MNHNY and CDR2 SVGAGI (reference sequence). This CDR3 reads CASSSGTANYGYTF. DNA for the CDR3: TGTGCCAGCAGTTCCGGGACAGCTAACTATGGCTACACCTTC.

The chain uses TRBV30 and TRBJ1-2; no clear D. The CDR3 length is 13 residues. Germline loops: CDR1 GTSNPN, CDR2 SVGIG (reference sequence). V was pared by 5 bases and J by 8 bases, with 18 bases between. The CDR3: CAWGLGPGGGYTF. In nucleotides, the CDR3 is TGTGCCTGGGGATTGGGTCCGGGCGGAGGCTACACCTTC. The variable domain in full, with the rest retrieved from reference TRBV30 and TRBJ1-2, is SQTIHQWPATLVQPVGSPLSLECTVEGTSNPNLYWYRQAAGRGLQLLFYSVGIGQISSEVPQNLSASRPQDRQFILSSKKLLLSDSGFYLCAWGLGPGGGYTFGSGTRLTVV.

The chain couples TRBV5-4 to TRBJ2-7, with D perhaps matching TRBD2 (6 bases). The CDR3 sequence is 14 residues long. The germline V gene has CDR1 SGHNT and CDR2 YYREEE (reference sequence). V lost 0 bases, J lost 6 bases, and 13 bases lay in between. CDR3 nucleotides: TGTGCCAGCAGCTTGGCGGGAGACCTCTCCGAGCAGTACTTC. This gives the protein CASSLAGDLSEQYF.

The chain carries TRBV7-2 and TRBJ2-7, with no clear D. This CDR3 is built from 14 residues. Trimming left V 1 base short and J 3 bases short, with 10 bases between. Germline V gene lookup returns CDR1 SGHTA and CDR2 FQGNSA. The CDR3 here is CASSLGQAYYEQYF. CDR3 bases: TGTGCCAGCAGCTTAGGGCAGGCATACTACGAGCAGTACTTC.

The V gene is TRBV4-1, the J gene TRBJ2-1, with 12 nucleotides matching TRBD2. This CDR3 comprises 17 residues. The V gene end was trimmed by 2 bases and the J gene end by 2 bases; junction bases not matched to a gene: 4. Per germline, CDR1 MGHRA and CDR2 YSYEKL. The CDR3, as DNA: TGCGCCAGCAGCCAAACTGGACTAGCGGGGACCTACAATGAGCAGTTCTTC. This translates into CASSQTGLAGTYNEQFF.

The table lists this clone with a few counts. In the same sample, other DNA sequences code for this CDR3. The chain couples TRBV7-2 to TRBJ1-1; tentative D call: TRBD1 (5 bases). Germline CDR1 is SGHTA and CDR2 is FQGNSA. Trimming cost V 5 bases and J 1 base, with 8 bases left between them. The CDR3 length is 13 residues. DNA for the CDR3: TGTGCCAGCAGCCCTCAGGGGAACACTGAAGCTTTCTTT. Its protein is CASSPQGNTEAFF.

The V gene is TRBV1, the J gene TRBJ2-1; TRBD2 is the table's D call, not checked against the DNA. TRBV1 is described as a pseudogene. The CDR3 consists of 20 residues. As DNA, the CDR3 is TGCACCAGCAGCCCTGGAGGGGGACTAGCGGGCTGCTACTCCTACAATGAGCAGTTCTTC. It encodes CTSSPGGGLAGCYSYNEQFF.

This clone was seen a few times. J is TRBJ2-5 and V is TRBV5-1; D not certain. The germline V gene has CDR1 SGHRS and CDR2 YFSETQ. The CDR3 spans 13 residues. Deletions cut 0 bases from V and 5 bases from J, with 8 bases between. DNA for the CDR3: TGCGCCAGCAGCTTGGGACACGCGGAGACCCAGTACTTC. Translating gives CASSLGHAETQYF.

The chain is built from TRBV4-2 and TRBJ2-3; D call uncertain. The CDR3 has 17 amino acids. CDR1 is LGHNA, CDR2 YNFKEQ, per germline. V gave up 3 bases and J gave up 4 bases, with 20 bases separating them. The CDR3 nucleotides are TGTGCCAGCAGCCAGGACCGGACGGATATTTACCCAGATACGCAGTATTTT. It codes for CASSQDRTDIYPDTQYF.

This clone was observed a few times. The genes are TRBV7-9 and TRBJ1-1; D unresolved. Germline assignment: CDR1 SEHNR and CDR2 FQNEAQ (reference sequence). The CDR3 totals 14 residues. Trimming removed 6 bases at V and 0 bases at J, with 11 bases between. CDR3 sequence reads: CASRSLGVNTEAFF. CDR3 nucleotide sequence: TGTGCCAGCAGGTCACTTGGGGTGAACACTGAAGCTTTCTTT. The full variable domain, in which reference TRBV7-9 and TRBJ1-1 provide the parts outside the CDR3, is DTGVSQNPRHKITKRGQNVTFRCDPISEHNRLYWYRQTLGQGPEFLTYFQNEAQLEKSRLLSDRFSAERPKGSFSTLEIQRTEQGDSAMYLCASRSLGVNTEAFFGQGTRLTVV.

This clone came up a few times. The rearrangement uses TRBV10-3 and TRBJ1-5, with no clear D. The V and J ends lost 8 bases and 4 bases respectively, with 12 bases between them. Germline V gene sequence: CDR1 ENHRY, CDR2 SYGVKD. CDR3 size: 13 residues. In nucleotides, the CDR3 is TGTGCCATCGCCTCGGGCGGTAATCAGCCCCAGCATTTT. This translates into CAIASGGNQPQHF.